Reported below is one T cell receptor beta chain. Profiled with immunoSEQ multiplex PCR; TCRdb holds only in-frame clones, not every one. The data contain tens of thousands of clones, over 80% of them seen just once; the ten biggest clones take up 3% to 4.5%. V lost 6 bases, J lost 0 bases, and 12 bases lay in between. From germline, CDR1 is SGHTA and CDR2 FQGNSA. The CDR3 has 15 residues. The data derive from a study of blood T cell repertoires in COVID-19. Study-wide background: The origin of the acute and convalescent COVID-19 samples was the United States, Italy and Spain. T cells, B-cell-depleted T cells, or PBMCs provided the cDNA or gDNA that served as material.

The source is a man aged 50-60 years with acute or convalescent COVID-19. What was sequenced was peripheral blood. The chain has TRBV7-2 and TRBJ2-1; weak D call: TRBD1 (6 bases). The CDR3 DNA sequence: TGTGCCAGCAGGCCTACAGGGTCCTCCTACAATGAGCAGTTCTTC. This translates into CASRPTGSSYNEQFF.